The clone carrying this TCR beta chain was seen a handful of times. Its target is not known. Methods used by the authors: A classifier of distant metastasis in papillary thyroid cancer was built from CDR3 differences (across clinicopathological groups). TCRdb ran MiXCR on the PCR reads. TCRdb assigned the V and J calls; the authors' analysis was not used. The sample records about 18,000 clones, around 28% being singletons. This specimen belongs to a study of metastatic and nonmetastatic thyroid tumors. The ends were cut back, 7 bases at V and 0 bases at J, with 14 bases in the middle. CDR3 length: 14 amino acids. Germline CDR1 reads GTSNPN; CDR2 reads SVGIG (reference sequence). Study findings and constraints: TCR beta diversity was reportedly significantly higher in malignant thyroid tumors than benign nodules, in blood and tumor.

All patients were untreated before thyroid surgery. Sequenced input: tumor tissue. This receptor was identified in a male donor with papillary thyroid cancer or a benign thyroid nodule (not recorded which). Some clones in this sample may be carry-over from other donors' samples. The chain links TRBV30 to TRBJ2-3; a possible D gene is TRBD1 (5 bases). This CDR3 reads CAYKTGSSTDTQYF. The CDR3 region has the DNA TGTGCCTACAAAACAGGTTCTAGCACAGATACGCAGTATTTT.